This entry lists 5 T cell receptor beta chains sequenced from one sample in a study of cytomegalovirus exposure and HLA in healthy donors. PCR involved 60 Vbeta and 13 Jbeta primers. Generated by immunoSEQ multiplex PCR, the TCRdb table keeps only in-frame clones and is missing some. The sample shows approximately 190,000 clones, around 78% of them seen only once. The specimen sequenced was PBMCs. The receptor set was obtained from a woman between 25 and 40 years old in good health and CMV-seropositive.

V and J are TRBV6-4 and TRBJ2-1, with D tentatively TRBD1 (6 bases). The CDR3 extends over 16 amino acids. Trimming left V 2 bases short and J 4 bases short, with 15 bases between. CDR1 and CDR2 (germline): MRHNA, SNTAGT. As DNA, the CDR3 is TGTGCCAGCAGTGACCACACTAGGGGGAGTTACAATGAGCAGTTCTTC. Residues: CASSDHTRGSYNEQFF.

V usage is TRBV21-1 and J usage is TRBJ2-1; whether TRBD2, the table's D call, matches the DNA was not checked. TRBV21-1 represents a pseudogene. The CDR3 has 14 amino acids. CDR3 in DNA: TGTGCCAGCAGGGGGGGGTTGGACTACAATGAGCAGTTCTTC. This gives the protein CASRGGLDYNEQFF.

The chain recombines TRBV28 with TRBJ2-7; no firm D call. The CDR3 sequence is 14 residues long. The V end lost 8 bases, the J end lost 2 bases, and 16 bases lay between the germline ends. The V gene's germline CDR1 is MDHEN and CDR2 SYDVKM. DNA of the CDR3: TGTGCCAGCCAAATTAAAGAAGAGGCCTACGAGCAGTACTTC. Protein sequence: CASQIKEEAYEQYF.

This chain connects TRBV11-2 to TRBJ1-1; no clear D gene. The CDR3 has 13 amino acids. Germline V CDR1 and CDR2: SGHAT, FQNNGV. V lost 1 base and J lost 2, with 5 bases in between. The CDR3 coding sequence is TGTGCCAGCAGCTTAGGGGCAAACACTGAAGCTTTCTTT. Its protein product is CASSLGANTEAFF.

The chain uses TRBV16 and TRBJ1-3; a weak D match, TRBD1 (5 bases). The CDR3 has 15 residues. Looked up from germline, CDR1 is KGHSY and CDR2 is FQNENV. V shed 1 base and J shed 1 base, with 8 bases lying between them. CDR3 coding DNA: TGTGCCAGCAGCCAATACCCAGGGTCTGGAAACACCATATATTTT. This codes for CASSQYPGSGNTIYF.